The 27 T cell receptor beta chains in this list originate from one sample, sequenced in a study of blood T cell repertoires in COVID-19. TCRdb's table, derived via immunoSEQ multiplex PCR, lists solely in-frame clones and lacks some. The sample has 200,000 to 250,000 clones; more than 70% are singletons. The sequencing input was peripheral blood. Receptors originate from a woman younger than 45 with COVID-19, enrolled during active disease.

The J gene is TRBJ1-1, the V gene TRBV18; the match to TRBD1 covers 8 bases. The CDR3 is made up of 12 amino acids. With V trimmed by 5 bases and J by 7 bases, 3 bases remained unmatched. Per the germline V gene, CDR1 is KGHSH and CDR2 is LQKENI. CDR3 protein: CASSGQGLEAFF. The CDR3 region has the DNA TGTGCCAGCTCAGGACAGGGCCTTGAAGCTTTCTTT.

About this clone itself: Within the sample, other DNA sequences also encode this same CDR3. The chain is built from TRBV5-8 and TRBJ2-3, with 8 positions matching TRBD1. The CDR3 is 14 residues long. CDR1 and CDR2 (germline): SGHTS, YDEGEE. Germline trimming cut 3 bases from V and 3 bases from J; bases unmatched to any gene: 3. The CDR3 loop is CASSSRQGTDTQYF. The CDR3 DNA follows: TGTGCCAGCAGCTCCCGACAGGGGACAGATACGCAGTATTTT.

V usage is TRBV6-5 and J usage is TRBJ1-1; D remains unclear. The V end was cut by 4 bases, the J end by 1 base, with 13 bases between. The CDR3 covers 15 residues. Germline values: CDR1 MNHEY, CDR2 SVGAGI. The DNA for the CDR3 is TGTGCCAGCAGTTTCCAGGAGGAGACGAACACTGAAGCTTTCTTT. Translated: CASSFQEETNTEAFF.

V gene TRBV6-6 combines with J gene TRBJ2-7, with 8 bases lining up with TRBD2. This CDR3 spans 14 amino acids. With V trimmed by 5 bases and J by 4 bases, 7 bases remained unmatched. Germline CDR1 and CDR2: MNHNY and SVGAGI (reference sequence). The CDR3 is CASSRSGEIYEQYF. In DNA, the CDR3 is TGTGCCAGCAGTCGTAGCGGGGAGATTTACGAGCAGTACTTC.

V gene TRBV25-1 combines with J gene TRBJ2-5; the match to TRBD2 covers 12 bases. Germline V gene lookup returns CDR1 MGHDK and CDR2 SYGVNS. V lost 4 bases, J lost 1 base, and 7 bases stayed unmatched. The CDR3 sequence is 17 residues long. The chain's CDR3 is CASSGPTSGRVQETQYF. The CDR3 nucleotides read TGTGCCAGCAGTGGACCGACTAGCGGGAGAGTCCAAGAGACCCAGTACTTC.

The CDR3 spells CASSGSSYNEQFF. The CDR3 DNA sequence: TGTGCCAGCAGCGGTAGCTCCTACAATGAGCAGTTCTTC. This chain uses TRBV7-9 with TRBJ2-1; no reliable D call. The CDR3 spans 13 residues. Germline V gene lookup returns CDR1 SEHNR and CDR2 FQNEAQ (reference sequence). V lost 5 bases to trimming and J lost 0 bases, with 5 bases between them.

The rearrangement uses TRBV2 and TRBJ1-3; D not resolved. Germline lookup yields CDR1 SNHLY and CDR2 FYNNEI. There are 18 residues in the CDR3. V shed 4 bases and J shed 5 bases, with 24 bases lying between them. This chain's CDR3 is CASSAFTLDTASRNTIYF. The CDR3 region has the DNA TGTGCCAGCAGTGCCTTTACCCTTGACACCGCCTCAAGAAACACCATATATTTT.

The chain combines TRBV27 with TRBJ1-6; 9 bases are shared with TRBD1. Looked up from germline, CDR1 is MNHEY and CDR2 is SMNVEV (reference sequence). V shed 6 bases, J shed 8 bases, and the junction held 5 bases outside the gene matches. The CDR3 covers 14 residues. CDR3 bases: TGTGCCAGCAGGGGGACAGGGAGAGATTCACCCCTCCACTTT. Translating it yields CASRGTGRDSPLHF.

This clone appeared a single time. This chain links TRBV11-3 with TRBJ2-3, with TRBD1 identical over 7 bases. Trimming cost V 4 bases and J 4 bases; bases outside gene matches: 5. This CDR3 region has 14 residues. Germline CDR1 reads SGHNT; CDR2 reads YENEEA. As DNA, the CDR3 is TGTGCCAGCAGCTCTGGAGACAGGGCAGATACGCAGTATTTT. It is translated as CASSSGDRADTQYF.

The chain employs TRBV10-2 and TRBJ1-2; 9 positions agree with TRBD1. Germline V CDR1 and CDR2: WSHSY, SAAADI. V gave up 2 bases and J gave up 3 bases; unmatched junction bases: 4. This CDR3 is 15 amino acids long. The CDR3 loop reads CASSEPDRGHYGYTF. The CDR3, as DNA: TGCGCCAGCAGTGAGCCGGACAGGGGACACTATGGCTACACCTTC.

The chain couples TRBV5-4 to TRBJ1-1; a weak D match, TRBD1 (6 bases). CDR1 is SGHNT, CDR2 YYREEE, per germline (reference sequence). CDR3 length equals 16 residues. V dropped 0 bases and J dropped 1 base, with 13 bases sitting between them. The CDR3 sequence: CASSLGAGAANTEAFF. In nucleotides, the CDR3 is TGTGCCAGCAGCTTGGGGGCGGGGGCGGCGAACACTGAAGCTTTCTTT.

J is TRBJ2-1 and V is TRBV6-5; 16 nucleotides agree with TRBD2. Germline values: CDR1 MNHEY, CDR2 SVGAGI. Trimming cost V 6 bases and J 9 bases; bases outside gene matches: 2. This CDR3 contains 14 residues. CDR3: CASRGTSGRAEQFF. In nucleotides, the CDR3 is TGTGCCAGCAGGGGGACTAGCGGGAGGGCTGAGCAGTTCTTC.

The V gene is TRBV7-8, the J gene TRBJ2-7; 7 nucleotides agree with TRBD1. The germline gives CDR1 SGHVS, CDR2 FQNEAQ. V shed 5 bases, J shed 2 bases, and the junction held 9 bases outside the gene matches. The CDR3 has 15 amino acids. CDR3 sequence (DNA): TGTGCCAGCAGCCCCCGACAGGGTGACCCCTACGAGCAGTACGTC. This codes for CASSPRQGDPYEQYV.

The chain links TRBV7-2 to TRBJ2-3, with TRBD2 matching over 8 bases. Germline CDR1 reads SGHTA; CDR2 reads FQGNSA. V shed 0 bases and J 4 bases; nucleotides not matched to a gene: 6. The CDR3 runs to 16 residues. CDR3 loop: CASSLAPAGVADTQYF. In DNA form, the CDR3 reads TGTGCCAGCAGCTTAGCCCCAGCGGGAGTCGCAGATACGCAGTATTTT.

This clone has only one observation. The V gene is TRBV20-1, the J gene TRBJ2-5, with TRBD2 identical over 7 bases. Trimming removed 3 bases from V and 0 bases from J; junction bases left unmatched: 4. CDR3 length: 14 amino acids. In germline, CDR1 is DFQATT, CDR2 SNEGSKA (reference sequence). CDR3 sequence reads: CSASYGGYQETQYF. CDR3 nucleotide sequence: TGCAGTGCTAGTTACGGGGGGTACCAAGAGACCCAGTACTTC.

This clone appeared a few times. V is TRBV24-1 and J is TRBJ2-7; 9 nucleotides agree with TRBD1. This CDR3 comprises 17 residues. V gave up 4 bases and J gave up 1 base; unmatched junction bases: 10. Germline CDR1 KGHDR, CDR2 SFDVKD. The DNA of the CDR3 is TGTGCCACCAGTGACTGCCCGCGACAGGGGGGTTCCTACGAGCAGTACGTC. As protein: CATSDCPRQGGSYEQYV.

The J gene is TRBJ2-7, the V gene TRBV28; tentative D call: TRBD2 (5 bases). Germline assignment: CDR1 MDHEN and CDR2 SYDVKM. This CDR3 has 17 amino acids. V was cut by 6 bases and J by 2 bases, with 23 bases left in between. The CDR3 sequence: CASSAGGVERSAYEQYF. CDR3 sequence (DNA): TGTGCCAGCAGCGCAGGAGGAGTTGAGCGCTCAGCCTACGAGCAGTACTTC.

J is TRBJ2-5 and V is TRBV5-8; the match to TRBD2 covers 16 bases. The germline gives CDR1 SGHTS, CDR2 YDEGEE. The V gene end was trimmed by 4 bases and the J gene end by 5 bases; junction bases not matched to a gene: 5. CDR3 size: 16 residues. The CDR3 coding sequence is TGTGCCAGCAGCCCCGGGACTAGCGGGGGGGCTGAGACCCAGTACTTC. Encoded protein: CASSPGTSGGAETQYF.

The chain combines TRBV19 with TRBJ1-5, with D unclear. Germline V gene data show CDR1 as LNHDA and CDR2 as SQIVND (reference sequence). This CDR3 contains 14 residues. With 0 bases removed from V and 5 bases from J, the gap between germline ends came to 8 bases. The CDR3 nucleotides read TGTGCCAGTAGTATAGAGGCCCACGATCAGCCCCAGCATTTT. It yields the protein CASSIEAHDQPQHF.

The chain carries TRBV29-1 and TRBJ2-3, with D perhaps TRBD2 (6 bases). V was pared by 7 bases and J by 6 bases, with 11 bases between. CDR1 and CDR2 from the germline V gene are SQVTM and ANQGSEA. CDR3 size: 11 residues. In nucleotides, the CDR3 is TGCAGCGGCGGTGGGGGGGATACGCAGTATTTT. Amino acids: CSGGGGDTQYF.

The V call is TRBV6-5, the J call TRBJ2-7, with 9 bases matching TRBD2. The ends lost 8 bases at V and 0 bases at J; junction bases unmatched: 5. The germline V gene encodes CDR1 MNHEY and CDR2 SVGAGI. The CDR3 spans 14 residues. The CDR3 DNA is TGTGCCAGCCGTCGTAGCGGGAGCTCCTACGAGCAGTACGTC. It codes for CASRRSGSSYEQYV.

V and J are TRBV12-2 and TRBJ2-1; no DNA check was done on the table's D call, TRBD1. TRBV12-2 is listed as a pseudogene. The CDR3 totals 15 residues. The CDR3 loop reads CASRSYRGSYNEQFF. The CDR3 nucleotides read TGTGCAAGTCGCTCATACAGGGGTTCCTACAATGAGCAGTTCTTC.

The genes are TRBV11-2 and TRBJ1-5, with 8 bases lining up with TRBD1. CDR3 length: 16 amino acids. V lost 1 base, J lost 1 base, and 3 bases stayed unmatched. Germline CDR1 and CDR2: SGHAT and FQNNGV. The CDR3 DNA reads TGTGCCAGCAGCTTAGGCAGGGGGCTGAGCAATCAGCCCCAGCATTTT. Protein sequence: CASSLGRGLSNQPQHF.

V gene TRBV6-2 or TRBV6-3 combines with J gene TRBJ2-7, with 8 nucleotides matching TRBD2. CDR3 length: 14 amino acids. Germline CDR1 reads MNHEY; CDR2 reads SVGEGT. V lost 4 bases, J lost 7 bases, and 9 bases stayed unmatched. CDR3 protein: CASSLAGPQEEQYF. The CDR3 coding sequence is TGTGCCAGCAGTTTAGCGGGGCCTCAGGAAGAGCAGTACTTC.

The CDR3 bases are TGCGCCAGCAGCCAAGAAGCCGTCGGGGTGAACACTGAAGCTTTCTTT. Protein sequence: CASSQEAVGVNTEAFF. The chain is built from TRBV4-1 and TRBJ1-1; D gene uncertain. The CDR3 totals 16 residues. V lost 0 bases to trimming and J lost 0 bases, with 11 bases between them. CDR1 MGHRA and CDR2 YSYEKL come from the germline V gene.

The V call is TRBV18, the J call TRBJ1-5; TRBD1 matches at 9 bases. The CDR3 runs 15 residues. Trimming cost V 6 bases and J 4 bases; bases outside gene matches: 7. Germline-derived CDR1 and CDR2 are KGHSH and LQKENI. The CDR3 DNA reads TGTGCCAGCTCCACTGGACAGGGGACAAATCAGCCCCAGCATTTT. It translates to CASSTGQGTNQPQHF.

This clone was observed a few times. V gene TRBV11-3 combines with J gene TRBJ2-5; no clear D. Per the germline V gene, CDR1 is SGHNT and CDR2 is YENEEA. V lost 0 bases to trimming and J lost 3 bases, with 8 bases between them. CDR3 size: 14 residues. CDR3 DNA: TGTGCCAGCAGCTTAGAACTCTTAAAAGAGACCCAGTACTTC. Its protein is CASSLELLKETQYF.